A selection of T cell receptor beta chains follows, all from one sample in a study of T cells after yellow fever vaccination. Via MiXCR, TCRdb re-called the 5' RACE reads, giving one row per CDR3 protein. The sample holds around 30,000 distinct CDR3 sequences, less than 8% seen once. The specimen was PBMCs, either bulk or a sorted T-cell subset (CD4+, CD8+, memory, or dextramer-sorted; not recorded which), collected on the day of the first yellow fever vaccination. The receptors were gathered from a man in his late teens or twenties who received the YFV17D yellow fever vaccine. The CDR3 runs from the conserved cysteine through the conserved F or W. A D gene is named only where the DNA matches it firmly. Size is stated for part of the rows, as once, few or many counts, or as a class when the clone is expanded.

few TRBJ1-2 NA TRBV5-1 CASSPPGPQYYGYTF TGCGCCAGCAGCCCGCCGGGACCGCAGTATTATGGCTACACCTTC
many TRBJ2-3 NA TRBV7-8 CASSLAPNTQYF TGTGCCAGCAGCTTAGCGCCTAATACGCAGTATTTT
many TRBJ2-1 NA TRBV10-3 CAIGGSDRLNEQFF TGTGCCATCGGGGGGTCGGACAGGCTCAATGAGCAGTTCTTC
NA TRBJ1-3 NA TRBV6-5 CASSYRPEPGNTIYF TGTGCCAGCAGTTACCGTCCGGAGCCTGGAAACACCATATATTTT
many TRBJ1-5 NA TRBV12-3/TRBV12-4 CASSLAGWGNQPQHF TGTGCCAGCAGTTTGGCAGGGTGGGGGAATCAGCCCCAGCATTTT
NA TRBJ2-3 NA TRBV5-4 CASSPPHKSTDTQYF TGTGCCAGCAGCCCCCCCCACAAGAGCACAGATACGCAGTATTTT
NA TRBJ1-1 NA TRBV5-4 CASSLSENTEAFF TGTGCCAGCAGCTTATCGGAGAACACTGAAGCTTTCTTT
many TRBJ1-5 NA TRBV21-1 CASSKVRDKNQPQHF TGTGCCAGCAGCAAAGTCAGGGACAAAAATCAGCCCCAGCATTTT
many TRBJ1-1 NA TRBV12-3/TRBV12-4 CASFSGIEAFF TGTGCCAGTTTTTCAGGGATCGAAGCTTTCTTT
NA TRBJ2-5 NA TRBV18 CASSLDPGRTGTQYF TGTGCCAGCTCCCTAGACCCGGGCCGTACCGGGACCCAGTACTTC
few TRBJ1-4 NA TRBV7-2 CASSLVPPGPNEKLFF TGTGCCAGCAGCTTAGTTCCTCCGGGACCTAATGAAAAACTGTTTTTT
many TRBJ1-5 NA TRBV6-2/TRBV6-3 CASTTSLVQPQHF TGTGCCAGCACCACCTCCCTAGTTCAGCCCCAGCATTTT
many TRBJ1-6 NA TRBV12-3/TRBV12-4 CASSQDYNSPLHF TGTGCCAGCAGCCAAGACTATAATTCACCCCTCCACTTT
NA TRBJ1-2 NA TRBV11-2 CASSLNPGYIGYTF TGTGCCAGCAGCCTTAACCCAGGGTATATAGGCTACACCTTC
many TRBJ2-1 NA TRBV18 CASSPRRLNEQFF TGTGCCAGCTCACCACGGCGGCTTAATGAGCAGTTCTTC
many TRBJ1-6 NA TRBV4-1 CASSQDPRASSPLHF TGCGCCAGCAGCCAAGATCCCCGGGCAAGCTCACCCCTCCACTTT
many TRBJ2-7 NA TRBV5-4 CASSFGFDSPSYEQYF TGTGCCAGCAGCTTTGGGTTTGACAGCCCATCCTACGAGCAGTACTTC
many TRBJ2-7 NA TRBV6-6 CATFAGLYEQYF TGTGCCACCTTCGCGGGCCTCTACGAGCAGTACTTC
many TRBJ1-5 NA TRBV10-3 CAISAQGNQPQHF TGTGCCATCAGTGCACAGGGTAATCAGCCCCAGCATTTT
many TRBJ2-3 NA TRBV5-1 CASSLGGRTGSTDTQYF TGCGCCAGCAGCTTGGGGGGGAGGACAGGCAGCACAGATACGCAGTATTTT
many TRBJ1-2 NA TRBV5-6 CASRTAGTYDGYTF TGTGCCAGCAGGACCGCCGGGACTTATGATGGCTACACCTTC
many TRBJ2-1 NA TRBV3-1 CASGEGDSYNEQFF TGTGCCAGCGGGGAGGGGGATTCCTACAATGAGCAGTTCTTC
many TRBJ1-2 NA TRBV29-1 CSVEVGVANYGYTF TGCAGCGTTGAAGTAGGGGTAGCTAACTATGGCTACACCTTC
many TRBJ1-1 NA TRBV6-5 CASKGWGALNTEAFF TGTGCCAGCAAGGGTTGGGGGGCCCTGAACACTGAAGCTTTCTTT
many TRBJ1-5 TRBD1 TRBV24-1 CATSHRDREGTQHF TGTGCCACCAGCCACCGGGACAGGGAGGGAACCCAGCATTTT
few TRBJ2-1 NA TRBV12-3/TRBV12-4 CASSPDGGRNEQFF TGTGCCAGCAGCCCCGATGGGGGCCGCAATGAGCAGTTCTTC
many TRBJ2-7 TRBD1 TRBV25-1 CASSAFEDRGYEQYF TGTGCCAGCAGCGCCTTTGAGGACAGGGGTTACGAGCAGTACTTC
many TRBJ2-3 NA TRBV2 CASSPKTNTDTQYF TGTGCCAGCAGTCCTAAGACTAACACAGATACGCAGTATTTT
many TRBJ2-5 TRBD2 TRBV2 CASSEGLGGVTQYF TGTGCCAGCAGTGAAGGACTGGGGGGGGTGACCCAGTACTTC
many TRBJ1-5 TRBD1 TRBV20-1 CSARQGAYQPQHF TGCAGTGCCAGACAGGGGGCGTATCAGCCCCAGCATTTT
many TRBJ1-3 TRBD1 TRBV7-2 CASSRNRGTIYF TGTGCCAGCAGCCGTAACAGGGGAACCATATATTTT
many TRBJ2-5 TRBD2 TRBV20-1 CSARKTSGSQETQYF TGCAGTGCTAGAAAGACTAGCGGGAGCCAAGAGACCCAGTACTTC
many TRBJ2-1 TRBD2 TRBV29-1 CSVESASGASYNEQFF TGCAGCGTTGAATCGGCTAGCGGGGCCTCCTACAATGAGCAGTTCTTC
many TRBJ2-1 NA TRBV30 CAWSRPDNEQFF TGTGCCTGGAGCCGGCCGGACAATGAGCAGTTCTTC
medium-sized TRBJ2-5 NA TRBV20-1 CSARSGSPQETQYF TGCAGTGCTAGGTCCGGGAGTCCACAAGAGACCCAGTACTTC
many TRBJ2-5 NA TRBV20-1 CSAREGWLSQETQYF TGCAGTGCTAGAGAGGGGTGGCTCTCCCAAGAGACCCAGTACTTC
many TRBJ2-3 TRBD2 TRBV11-2 CASSSLTSGGPTDTQYF TGTGCCAGCAGCTCCCTAACTAGCGGGGGGCCCACAGATACGCAGTATTTT
many TRBJ2-3 TRBD1 TRBV4-3 CASSPGTVGNSDTQYF TGCGCCAGCAGCCCGGGGACAGTTGGGAACTCAGATACGCAGTATTTT
NA TRBJ2-7 NA TRBV20-1 CSAVPHRLEQYF TGCAGTGCCGTACCCCACAGGCTCGAGCAGTACTTC
NA TRBJ1-2 TRBD1 TRBV6-5 CASSYSVTGAYGYTF TGTGCCAGCAGTTACTCGGTGACAGGGGCTTATGGCTACACCTTC
many TRBJ2-7 NA TRBV20-1 CSAPNRDGADEQYF TGCAGTGCCCCCAACAGGGACGGTGCCGACGAGCAGTACTTC
many TRBJ2-5 TRBD1 TRBV29-1 CSGRQGAGETQYF TGCAGCGGAAGACAGGGGGCAGGAGAGACCCAGTACTTC
many TRBJ1-4 NA TRBV3-1 CASSQSGSNEKLFF TGTGCCAGCAGCCAATCAGGCTCCAATGAAAAACTGTTTTTT
many TRBJ2-2 NA TRBV19 CASRTTGNTGELFF TGTGCCAGTAGAACAACAGGGAACACCGGGGAGCTGTTTTTT
many TRBJ1-2 TRBD1 TRBV12-3/TRBV12-4 CASSPTGEQGYTF TGTGCCAGCAGTCCGACAGGGGAGCAGGGCTACACCTTC
NA TRBJ2-3 NA TRBV6-1 CASTAGHPGTDTQYF TGTGCCAGCACCGCCGGGCACCCGGGCACAGATACGCAGTATTTT
many TRBJ1-2 NA TRBV30 CAWSKPGPTYGYTF TGTGCCTGGAGTAAGCCGGGACCTACCTATGGCTACACCTTC
many TRBJ1-5 NA TRBV19 CASSAGQKNQPQHF TGTGCCAGTAGTGCGGGCCAGAAGAATCAGCCCCAGCATTTT
many TRBJ2-6 NA TRBV20-1 CSAIRTEGANVLTF TGCAGTGCCATCCGGACAGAGGGGGCCAACGTCCTGACTTTC
many TRBJ2-4 NA TRBV12-3/TRBV12-4 CASSEGPAKNIQYF TGTGCCTCCTCGGAGGGGCCCGCCAAAAACATTCAGTACTTC
many TRBJ1-1 NA TRBV24-1 CATSGSGGTAFF TGTGCCACCAGTGGATCCGGGGGCACAGCTTTCTTT
many TRBJ2-7 NA TRBV4-3 CASSQGLDSTYEQYF TGCGCCAGCAGCCAAGGGCTCGACAGTACCTACGAGCAGTACTTC
few TRBJ2-1 TRBD1 TRBV7-3 CASSTRTGKFNEQFF TGTGCCAGCAGCACCCGGACAGGGAAATTCAATGAGCAGTTCTTC
medium-sized TRBJ2-3 NA TRBV5-6 CASSFETLLTDTQYF TGTGCCAGCAGCTTTGAGACACTACTTACAGATACGCAGTATTTT
many TRBJ2-3 TRBD2 TRBV12-3/TRBV12-4 CASSFNSGGDTQYF TGTGCCAGCAGTTTTAATAGCGGGGGAGATACGCAGTATTTT
many TRBJ2-1 TRBD2 TRBV24-1 CATSRGVFDEQFF TGTGCCACCAGCCGGGGGGTCTTTGATGAGCAGTTCTTC
NA TRBJ2-2 NA TRBV7-8 CASSLGASNTGELFF TGTGCCAGCAGCTTAGGGGCCTCCAACACCGGGGAGCTGTTTTTT
NA TRBJ2-5 NA TRBV6-2/TRBV6-3 CASSSAEETQYF TGTGCCAGCAGTTCAGCAGAAGAGACCCAGTACTTC
NA TRBJ1-2 NA TRBV6-2/TRBV6-3 CASRIRETYGYTF TGTGCCAGCAGAATCCGGGAGACGTATGGCTACACCTTC